A single sample is the source of the 20 T cell receptor beta chains below, sequenced in a study of human T cells and chemical hapten exposure. TCRdb reprocessed the RACE reads with MiXCR, giving one entry per CDR3 protein. In the table there are approximately 100,000 distinct CDR3 sequences, 9% to 15% of which are singletons. The time point was: pre-sensitization, week 0. Regarding treatment: therapeutic diphenylcyclopropenone sensitization with weekly scalp DPC. Specimen: whole blood, collected in connection with sensitization to the hapten diphenylcyclopropenone (DPC). The receptors come from a woman between 45 and 65 years old with alopecia areata. Some clones in this sample may be carry-over from other donors' samples.

The rearrangement links TRBV18 to TRBJ1-4; 7 bases are a match to TRBD1. Germline trimming cut 3 bases from V and 7 bases from J; bases unmatched to any gene: 2. CDR3 length equals 13 residues. The V gene's germline CDR1 is KGHSH and CDR2 LQKENI. CDR3 sequence reads: CASSPHRGEKLFF. Written as DNA, the CDR3 is TGTGCCAGCTCACCTCACAGGGGTGAAAAACTGTTTTTT.

The genes are TRBV20-1 and TRBJ2-5; D gene ambiguous. Germline lookup yields CDR1 DFQATT and CDR2 SNEGSKA (reference sequence). This CDR3 contains 15 residues. Trimming left V 5 bases short and J 2 bases short, with 18 bases between. As DNA, the CDR3 is TGCAGTGCTCCTAGGCTGGGATTCGGGCAAGAGACCCAGTACTTC. This sequence encodes CSAPRLGFGQETQYF.

V gene TRBV5-1 combines with J gene TRBJ1-1; TRBD1 is a possible D gene (6 bases). V was trimmed by 5 bases and J by 4 bases, leaving 18 bases between them. Germline CDR1 SGHRS, CDR2 YFSETQ. This CDR3 region has 15 residues. CDR3 residues: CASRLASIGGTEAFF. CDR3 DNA: TGCGCCAGCAGGCTGGCCTCTATAGGGGGCACTGAAGCTTTCTTT.

In this sample, this clonotype turned up many times. The rearrangement joins TRBV4-2 to TRBJ2-7; D perhaps matches TRBD1 (6 bases). Trimming stripped 0 bases from V and 3 bases from J, with 12 bases between. Germline CDR1 LGHNA, CDR2 YNFKEQ. The CDR3 consists of 15 residues. The CDR3, as DNA: TGTGCCAGCAGCCAAGACGGACAGCAACACTACGAGCAGTACTTC. Its protein is CASSQDGQQHYEQYF.

The chain couples TRBV6-6 to TRBJ1-3; 8 nucleotides match TRBD1. Per the germline V gene, CDR1 is MNHNY and CDR2 is SVGAGI (reference sequence). The CDR3 contains 14 residues. The V and J ends lost 6 bases and 3 bases, in that order; junction bases with no gene match: 4. The CDR3 DNA reads TGTGCCAGCAGCCTCGGGACAGGTGGAAACACCATATATTTT. Protein: CASSLGTGGNTIYF.

This clonotype was seen a handful of times. The germline gene is not matched at one end of the junction; a read error may be the cause. The V gene is TRBV7-6, the J gene TRBJ2-5; 10 bases fit TRBD1. This CDR3 comprises 14 residues. The germline V gene has CDR1 SGHVS and CDR2 FNYEAQ. CDR3 in amino acids: CASSPHDRGLTPNF. In DNA, the CDR3 is TGTGCCAGCAGCCCTCACGACAGGGGGCTCACACCCAACTTC. Full variable domain (outside the CDR3, taken from reference TRBV7-6 and TRBJ2-5): GAGVSQSPRYKVTKRGQDVALRCDPISGHVSLYWYRQALGQGPEFLTYFNYEAQQDKSGLPNDRFSAERPEGSISTLTIQRTEQRDSAMYRCASSPHDRGLTPNFGPGTRLLVL.

The chain carries TRBV29-1 and TRBJ2-3; the D gene is possibly TRBD2 (6 bases). With 7 bases removed from V and 2 bases from J, the gap between germline ends came to 10 bases. This CDR3 is built from 12 residues. Germline lookup yields CDR1 SQVTM and CDR2 ANQGSEA. CDR3 coding DNA: TGCAGCGCCCGGGGGACCACAGATACGCAGTATTTT. Protein sequence: CSARGTTDTQYF.

This clonotype has a handful of counts. This rearrangement joins TRBV12-3 or TRBV12-4 to TRBJ2-1; TRBD1 aligns across 11 bases. The CDR3 length is 17 residues. With 7 bases clipped from V and 7 bases from J, the junction kept 15 bases outside the gene matches. CDR3 amino acids: CASNPKGGQGAWNEQFF. The CDR3, as DNA: TGTGCCAGCAACCCGAAAGGCGGACAGGGGGCGTGGAATGAGCAGTTCTTC.

J is TRBJ2-4 and V is TRBV19; D is unresolved. The V end lost 3 bases, the J end lost 6 bases, and 9 bases lay between the germline ends. Looked up from germline, CDR1 is LNHDA and CDR2 is SQIVND (reference sequence). The CDR3 is made up of 13 amino acids. The CDR3 nucleotides read TGTGCCAGTAGTATCCCTACGTTAAACATTCAGTACTTC. This sequence encodes CASSIPTLNIQYF. The entire variable domain, with the rest obtained from reference TRBV19 and TRBJ2-4, is as follows: DGGITQSPKYLFRKEGQNVTLSCEQNLNHDAMYWYRQDPGQGLRLIYYSQIVNDFQKGDIAEGYSVSREKKESFPLTVTSAQKNPTAFYLCASSIPTLNIQYFGAGTRLSVL.

The V gene is TRBV28, the J gene TRBJ1-1; possibly TRBD1 for D (5 bases). The CDR3 extends over 14 amino acids. From germline, CDR1 is MDHEN and CDR2 SYDVKM. V was cut by 7 bases and J by 3 bases, with 15 bases left in between. CDR3 sequence: CASTRPGPDTEAFF. Written as DNA, the CDR3 is TGTGCCAGCACCCGCCCAGGGCCCGACACTGAAGCTTTCTTT.

Only a few counts were recorded for this clonotype. The rearrangement joins TRBV29-1 to TRBJ2-7, with D perhaps matching TRBD1 or TRBD2 (5 bases each). Germline CDR1 and CDR2: SQVTM and ANQGSEA. The CDR3 is made up of 16 amino acids. Trimming pared 5 bases from V and 1 base from J, leaving 21 bases between. The CDR3 protein is CSVFLRDRFNSYEQYF. The CDR3 DNA sequence: TGCAGCGTTTTTCTCAGGGACCGTTTTAATTCCTACGAGCAGTACTTC.

V usage is TRBV7-9 and J usage is TRBJ2-2, with 7 positions matching TRBD1. V dropped 5 bases and J dropped 6; count of bases not matched to a gene: 3. The germline V gene encodes CDR1 SEHNR and CDR2 FQNEAQ (reference sequence). This CDR3 contains 13 residues. CDR3 in DNA: TGTGCCAGCAGCACAGGGGAGCCCGGGGAGCTGTTTTTT. Amino acids: CASSTGEPGELFF.

This clonotype was picked up many times. The rearrangement joins TRBV20-1 to TRBJ1-4; D uncertain. Germline CDR1 and CDR2: DFQATT and SNEGSKA (reference sequence). The CDR3 has 14 amino acids. V was trimmed by 3 bases and J by 0 bases, leaving 8 bases between them. In nucleotides, the CDR3 is TGCAGTGCTAGTACTGGAGCAACTAATGAAAAACTGTTTTTT. This gives the protein CSASTGATNEKLFF.

This clonotype occurred a few times. The chain is built from TRBV7-2 and TRBJ2-3; D is perhaps TRBD2 (5 bases). CDR3 length: 11 residues. Germline-derived CDR1 and CDR2 are SGHTA and FQGNSA. V was shortened by 4 bases and J by 10 bases, with 9 bases between the two germline ends. This CDR3 is CASSSGSPQYF. Here the CDR3 DNA reads TGTGCCAGCAGCTCGGGATCTCCGCAGTATTTT.

This clonotype was counted only a few times. The J gene is TRBJ2-7, the V gene TRBV10-2; D is unclear. Trimming removed 3 bases from V and 10 bases from J, with 7 bases in between. The CDR3 has 10 residues. CDR1 WSHSY and CDR2 SAAADI come from the germline V gene. CDR3 bases: TGCGCCAGCAGTGACAGGTTACAGTACTTC. This encodes CASSDRLQYF.

This clonotype was seen more than once but under ten times. The CDR3 loop reads CASILVGGGNEQFF. Written as DNA, the CDR3 is TGCGCCAGCATCCTTGTAGGCGGGGGCAATGAGCAGTTCTTC. V is TRBV5-1 and J is TRBJ2-1; 7 bases map to TRBD2. The V gene end was trimmed by 6 bases and the J gene end by 6 bases; junction bases not matched to a gene: 9. This CDR3 has 14 residues. Germline CDR1 and CDR2: SGHRS and YFSETQ.

Many counts were recorded for this clonotype. The V and J genes are TRBV11-2 and TRBJ2-3; 10 nucleotides match TRBD2. The germline V gene has CDR1 SGHAT and CDR2 FQNNGV. The CDR3 extends over 16 amino acids. Trimming removed 6 bases from V and 0 bases from J; junction bases left unmatched: 6. The CDR3 sequence: CASSPGLAASTDTQYF. The DNA for the CDR3 is TGTGCCAGCAGTCCCGGACTAGCGGCCAGCACAGATACGCAGTATTTT.

The chain has TRBV28 and TRBJ2-3; D remains unclear. The germline gives CDR1 MDHEN, CDR2 SYDVKM. This CDR3 has 15 residues. V dropped 6 bases and J dropped 2 bases, with 15 bases sitting between them. The CDR3 reads CASSRVNGPTDTQYF. The CDR3 nucleotides are TGTGCCAGCAGCCGGGTGAACGGTCCCACAGATACGCAGTATTTT. Full variable domain (missing parts from reference TRBV28 and TRBJ2-3): DVKVTQSSRYLVKRTGEKVFLECVQDMDHENMFWYRQDPGLGLRLIYFSYDVKMKEKGDIPEGYSVSREKKERFSLILESASTNQTSMYLCASSRVNGPTDTQYFGPGTRLTVL.

The V and J genes are TRBV2 and TRBJ2-1, with D uncertain. Per the germline V gene, CDR1 is SNHLY and CDR2 is FYNNEI. The CDR3 sequence is 12 residues long. V dropped 6 bases and J dropped 5 bases, with 8 bases sitting between them. Here the CDR3 reads CASRVSDNEQFF. The CDR3, as DNA: TGTGCCAGCAGGGTTAGTGACAATGAGCAGTTCTTC.

This clonotype was seen a handful of times. The chain joins TRBV28 to TRBJ2-7, with 7 bases identical to TRBD2. Germline-derived CDR1 and CDR2 are MDHEN and SYDVKM. With 2 bases clipped from V and 2 bases from J, the junction kept 3 bases outside the gene matches. The CDR3 sequence is 14 residues long. CDR3 protein: CASSLPGGTYEQYF. The DNA of the CDR3 is TGTGCCAGCAGTTTACCCGGGGGGACCTACGAGCAGTACTTC.